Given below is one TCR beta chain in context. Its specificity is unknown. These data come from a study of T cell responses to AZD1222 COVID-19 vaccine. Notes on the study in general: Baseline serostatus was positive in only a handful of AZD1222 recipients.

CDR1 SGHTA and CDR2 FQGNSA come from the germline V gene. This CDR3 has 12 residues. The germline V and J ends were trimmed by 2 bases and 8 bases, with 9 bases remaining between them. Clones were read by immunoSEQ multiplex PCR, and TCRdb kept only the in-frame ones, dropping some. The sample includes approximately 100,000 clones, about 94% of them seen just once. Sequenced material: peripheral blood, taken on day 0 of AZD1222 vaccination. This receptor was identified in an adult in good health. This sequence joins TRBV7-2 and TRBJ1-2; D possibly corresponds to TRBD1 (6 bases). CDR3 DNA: TGTGCCAGCAGCTTACCAGGGGAGGGCTACACCTTC. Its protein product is CASSLPGEGYTF.